The 9 T cell receptor beta chains below all came from one sample that was sequenced in a study of T-cell memory formation after mild COVID-19. In TCRdb, the 5' RACE reads were re-called with MiXCR into one record per CDR3 protein. The data show approximately 350,000 distinct CDR3 sequences, 10% to 15% seen once. Sequenced sample: PBMCs or a T cell subset sorted from them (not recorded which). These receptor sequences come from a man aged 18 to 35 who had mild COVID-19 (a few samples of this study predate the infection). Cell type and time point are not known.

CDR3 sequence reads: CAISESMGSSYEQYF. The CDR3 nucleotides are TGTGCCATCAGTGAGTCTATGGGGAGCTCCTACGAGCAGTACTTC. The J gene is TRBJ2-7, the V gene TRBV10-3; possibly TRBD2 for D (5 bases). Germline V gives CDR1 ENHRY, CDR2 SYGVKD. Trimming cost V 0 bases and J 0 bases, with 9 bases left between them. The CDR3 covers 15 residues.

The V call is TRBV5-1, the J call TRBJ2-5, with 9 nucleotides matching TRBD2. Germline V gene sequence: CDR1 SGHRS, CDR2 YFSETQ. CDR3 length: 16 residues. Trimming at V came to 4 bases and at J to 1 base, leaving 8 bases not matched to a gene. DNA for the CDR3: TGCGCCAGCAGCCCCATCAGCGGGGGGACCCAAGAGACCCAGTACTTC. It translates to CASSPISGGTQETQYF.

This clonotype was counted a few times. J is TRBJ2-1 and V is TRBV7-8; the D gene is possibly TRBD2 (5 bases). Germline lookup yields CDR1 SGHVS and CDR2 FQNEAQ. V shed 1 base and J shed 6 bases, with 10 bases lying between them. The CDR3 is made up of 14 amino acids. CDR3 in DNA: TGTGCCAGCAGCTTAGAGAGGGCCCCCAATGAGCAGTTCTTC. Amino acid sequence: CASSLERAPNEQFF.

This clonotype showed up just a few times. V is TRBV4-2 and J is TRBJ1-1; 8 bases are a match to TRBD1. V trimming: 3 bases; J trimming: 7 bases; junction bases outside the gene matches: 4. Germline-derived CDR1 and CDR2 are LGHNA and YNFKEQ. The CDR3 length is 13 residues. The CDR3 bases are TGTGCCAGCAGCCAGGGACAGGAGGATGAAGCTTTCTTT. It translates to CASSQGQEDEAFF.

Ten or more counts support this clonotype. The rearrangement links TRBV5-1 to TRBJ2-5, with a weak D call TRBD2 (5 bases). Trimming stripped 0 bases from V and 5 bases from J, with 17 bases between. The CDR3 is 16 residues long. In germline, CDR1 is SGHRS, CDR2 YFSETQ. The chain's CDR3 is CASSLGVEGRGETQYF. CDR3 DNA: TGCGCCAGCAGCTTGGGGGTGGAAGGTCGCGGGGAGACCCAGTACTTC.

V and J are TRBV7-3 and TRBJ2-6, with D possibly being TRBD2 (6 bases). V gave up 8 bases and J gave up 0 bases, with 17 bases separating them. The CDR3 has 17 amino acids. Germline V lookup: CDR1 SGHTA, CDR2 FQGTGA. This CDR3 is CASGPGLTVSGANVLTF. CDR3 sequence (DNA): TGTGCCAGCGGCCCGGGACTCACTGTCTCTGGGGCCAACGTCCTGACTTTC.

This clonotype was counted ten times or more. The rearrangement links TRBV12-3 or TRBV12-4 to TRBJ1-1; unclear D gene. This CDR3 region has 11 residues. Trimming pared 0 bases from V and 7 bases from J, leaving 3 bases between. CDR3 protein: CASSLAVEAFF. The CDR3 bases are TGTGCCAGCAGTTTAGCGGTTGAAGCTTTCTTT.

The rearrangement links TRBV7-6 to TRBJ2-2; the D gene is possibly TRBD2 (5 bases). Germline V lookup: CDR1 SGHVS, CDR2 FNYEAQ. This CDR3 has 13 residues. V lost 3 bases, J lost 8 bases, and 10 bases lay in between. CDR3 nucleotide sequence: TGTGCCAGCAGCTTCGGGGTCAATGGGGAGCTGTTTTTT. As protein: CASSFGVNGELFF.

This rearrangement joins TRBV18 to TRBJ1-5; D gene uncertain. CDR3 length: 13 residues. Germline CDR1 KGHSH, CDR2 LQKENI. Trimming left V 3 bases short and J 6 bases short, with 9 bases between. CDR3 amino acids: CASSPVEPQPQHF. CDR3 coding DNA: TGTGCCAGCTCACCGGTAGAGCCTCAGCCCCAGCATTTT.